The 15 T cell receptor beta chains below were found in one sample sequenced in a study of post-analysis software for immune sequencing data. General study results and limits: When patients were compared with controls, a handful of TRBV segments were more frequent, TRBV5-6, TRBV5-1 and TRBV20-1 among them.

The antigens of these receptors remain unknown. Every TCR beta cDNA library bore unique molecular identifiers. TCRdb processed the PCR reads anew with MiXCR; each CDR3 protein has one entry. The repertoire includes about 800,000 distinct CDR3 sequences, around 27% of them detected once, and 0.55% to 0.65% sits in the top ten. The sample comprised blood. Every receptor here comes from a girl aged 5-17 years with multiple sclerosis.

V gene TRBV28 combines with J gene TRBJ1-1; D is possibly TRBD1 (5 bases). This CDR3 is 15 amino acids long. From germline, CDR1 is MDHEN and CDR2 SYDVKM. V lost 2 bases and J 6 bases, leaving 16 bases between the germline ends. For the CDR3, the DNA is TGTGCCAGCAGTTTAATACAGGCCGATAGCGCTGAAGCTTTCTTT. Amino acid sequence: CASSLIQADSAEAFF.

This clonotype has just a few counts. V gene TRBV19 combines with J gene TRBJ2-5, with 11 bases lining up with TRBD1. The CDR3 spans 16 residues. CDR1 is LNHDA and CDR2 is SQIVND in the germline V gene (reference sequence). Losses at the gene ends were 6 bases for V and 5 bases for J; bases not matched to a gene: 11. The CDR3 sequence is CASSLRTGGLRETQYF. CDR3 DNA: TGTGCCAGTAGCCTCAGGACAGGGGGCTTGAGGGAGACCCAGTACTTC.

The CDR3 DNA reads TGTGCCAGCACGTTAGTGGGACAGAGCACAGATACGCAGTATTTT. It yields the protein CASTLVGQSTDTQYF. V is TRBV2 and J is TRBJ2-3, with 7 bases fitting TRBD1. Germline CDR1 reads SNHLY; CDR2 reads FYNNEI. Trimming took 7 bases from V and 0 from J; bases not matched to a gene: 7. This CDR3 spans 15 amino acids.

This clonotype was recorded a few times. The rearrangement joins TRBV28 to TRBJ1-6; no reliable D call. There are 14 residues in the CDR3. Germline V gene data show CDR1 as MDHEN and CDR2 as SYDVKM. V dropped 7 bases and J dropped 12 bases, with 19 bases sitting between them. In DNA, the CDR3 is TGTGCCAGCACTCTAGCCGCCTTATGGGGACCCCTCCACTTT. It codes for CASTLAALWGPLHF.

The table lists this clonotype with a few counts. The chain uses TRBV7-8 and TRBJ1-1; TRBD1 matches at 9 bases. V shed 4 bases and J 4 bases; nucleotides not matched to a gene: 7. CDR1 and CDR2 (germline): SGHVS, FQNEAQ. This CDR3 contains 15 residues. This CDR3 is CASSSPWTGVTEAFF. Written as DNA, the CDR3 is TGTGCCAGCAGCTCCCCTTGGACAGGGGTCACTGAAGCTTTCTTT.

This chain joins TRBV20-1 and TRBJ2-7; D remains unclear. Germline-derived CDR1 and CDR2 are DFQATT and SNEGSKA (reference sequence). V was trimmed by 3 bases and J by 6 bases, leaving 12 bases between them. This CDR3 is 12 amino acids long. DNA for the CDR3: TGCAGTGCTAGCCTCCTTTCGGGCGAGCAGTACTTC. It is translated as CSASLLSGEQYF.

The chain joins TRBV5-4 to TRBJ2-1; TRBD1 agrees at 8 bases. The ends lost 0 bases at V and 10 bases at J; junction bases unmatched: 3. This CDR3 is built from 13 residues. Germline loops: CDR1 SGHNT, CDR2 YYREEE (reference sequence). CDR3 sequence reads: CASSLDRTGEQFF. In DNA form, the CDR3 reads TGTGCCAGCAGCTTGGATAGGACAGGGGAGCAGTTCTTC.

The rearrangement uses TRBV3-1 and TRBJ2-3; no definite D call. This CDR3 region has 15 residues. V was clipped by 0 bases and J by 6 bases, with 13 bases between them. Germline lookup yields CDR1 LGHDT and CDR2 YNNKEL (reference sequence). The CDR3 here is CASSQDRLSTDTQYF. CDR3 in DNA: TGTGCCAGCAGCCAAGACCGCTTATCCACCGATACGCAGTATTTT.

This clonotype is a singleton in its sample. A much larger clone differs from this one at a single base, so this may be a read error. The V gene is TRBV20-1, the J gene TRBJ2-1, with 7 bases identical to TRBD1. The CDR3 length is 17 residues. Per the germline V gene, CDR1 is DFQATT and CDR2 is SNEGSKA (reference sequence). The CDR3 loop is CSSLGTELTGSYNEQFF. CDR3 bases: TGCAGCTCCCTAGGGACAGAGCTAACGGGCTCCTACAATGAGCAGTTCTTC.

This clonotype appeared a few times. The CDR3 coding sequence is TGTGCCAGCAGCTCCATGGTGGGAGGCTACACCTTC. Translating gives CASSSMVGGYTF. This chain links TRBV7-2 with TRBJ1-2; D is ambiguous. The CDR3 has 12 amino acids. The V end lost 4 bases, the J end lost 8 bases, and 11 bases lay between the germline ends. Germline values: CDR1 SGHTA, CDR2 FQGNSA. The whole variable domain, remainder taken from reference TRBV7-2 and TRBJ1-2, is GAGVSQSPSNKVTEKGKDVELRCDPISGHTALYWYRQSLGQGLEFLIYFQGNSAPDKSGLPSDRFSAERTGGSVSTLTIQRTQQEDSAVYLCASSSMVGGYTFGSGTRLTVV.

The chain uses TRBV24-1 and TRBJ2-1; possibly TRBD1 for D (5 bases). The CDR3 totals 14 residues. V gave up 4 bases and J gave up 2 bases, with 8 bases separating them. Germline V gene sequence: CDR1 KGHDR, CDR2 SFDVKD. The CDR3 DNA follows: TGTGCCACCAGTGAAGGGGATGCCTACAATGAGCAGTTCTTC. It specifies CATSEGDAYNEQFF.

The chain recombines TRBV5-1 with TRBJ1-2; TRBD1 aligns across 7 bases. The V segment lost 4 bases and the J segment 6 bases; nucleotides outside the gene matches: 18. The CDR3 is made up of 17 amino acids. CDR1 SGHRS and CDR2 YFSETQ come from the germline V gene. In nucleotides, the CDR3 is TGCGCCAGCAGCGTGAAAGGGACAGTTTTTCAGGGGAATGGCTACACCTTC. This encodes CASSVKGTVFQGNGYTF.

The chain combines TRBV7-2 with TRBJ2-1, with TRBD2 matching 11 bases. Trimming at V came to 5 bases and at J to 5 bases, leaving 8 bases not matched to a gene. The CDR3 has 16 amino acids. The germline V gene encodes CDR1 SGHTA and CDR2 FQGNSA. CDR3 loop: CASSSWTSGPHNEQFF. The CDR3 nucleotides are TGTGCCAGCAGCAGTTGGACTAGCGGGCCCCACAATGAGCAGTTCTTC.

This clonotype was detected only once. The chain combines TRBV11-2 with TRBJ1-2, with 8 bases matching TRBD1. Germline-derived CDR1 and CDR2 are SGHAT and FQNNGV. The CDR3 sequence is 16 residues long. V shed 4 bases, J shed 4 bases, and the junction held 11 bases outside the gene matches. CDR3 sequence reads: CASSSRPGGDGYGYTF. The CDR3 bases are TGTGCCAGCAGCTCCCGGCCAGGGGGCGACGGCTATGGCTACACCTTC.

The chain joins TRBV6-2 or TRBV6-3 to TRBJ2-7; D gene unclear. Germline V gene sequence: CDR1 MNHEY, CDR2 SVGEGT. This CDR3 comprises 14 residues. The V and J ends lost 6 bases and 0 bases respectively, with 12 bases between them. In nucleotides, the CDR3 is TGTGCCAGCAGAGCACACGCCAACTCCTACGAGCAGTACTTC. Protein: CASRAHANSYEQYF.